These 31 T cell receptor beta chains were all obtained from the same sample, sequenced in a study of early T cells in non-severe SARS-CoV-2 infection. TCRdb used MiXCR to reprocess the 5' RACE reads, holding one entry per CDR3 protein. This sample has tens of thousands of distinct CDR3 sequences, with approximately 8.9% found just once. Sequencing was performed on whole blood. These receptors were collected from an adult who was a healthcare worker with PCR-confirmed SARS-CoV-2 infection or an uninfected control (not recorded which).

This clonotype was observed a few times. The genes are TRBV7-9 and TRBJ2-3; D uncertain. Looked up from germline, CDR1 is SEHNR and CDR2 is FQNEAQ (reference sequence). The V end was cut by 3 bases, the J end by 4 bases, with 5 bases between. CDR3 length: 12 residues. DNA for the CDR3: TGTGCCAGCAGCTTCAAGCCAGATACGCAGTATTTT. This translates into CASSFKPDTQYF. Combining the CDR3 with reference TRBV7-9 and TRBJ2-3 gives the whole variable domain DTGVSQNPRHKITKRGQNVTFRCDPISEHNRLYWYRQTLGQGPEFLTYFQNEAQLEKSRLLSDRFSAERPKGSFSTLEIQRTEQGDSAMYLCASSFKPDTQYFGPGTRLTVL.

The sample holds many counts of this clonotype. J is TRBJ1-2 and V is TRBV6-2 or TRBV6-3; maybe TRBD1 (6 bases). Looked up from germline, CDR1 is MNHEY and CDR2 is SVGEGT. The CDR3 has 15 amino acids. Between the trimmed V and J ends, which lost 5 bases and 2 bases, there was a span of 15 bases. CDR3 residues: CASSDGQLLNYGYTF. The CDR3 DNA is TGTGCCAGCAGTGACGGACAGTTACTCAACTATGGCTACACCTTC.

This chain joins TRBV3-1 and TRBJ1-1; 7 nucleotides agree with TRBD1. V was pared by 4 bases and J by 1 base, with 12 bases of the junction left unmatched. The CDR3 extends over 17 amino acids. Per germline, CDR1 LGHDT and CDR2 YNNKEL (reference sequence). For the CDR3, the DNA is TGTGCCAGCAGCCCTTATAACAGGGGCGCGCGGAACACTGAAGCTTTCTTT. Translating it yields CASSPYNRGARNTEAFF. Full variable domain (remainder filled in from reference TRBV3-1 and TRBJ1-1): DTAVSQTPKYLVTQMGNDKSIKCEQNLGHDTMYWYKQDSKKFLKIMFSYNNKELIINETVPNRFSPKSPDKAHLNLHINSLELGDSAVYFCASSPYNRGARNTEAFFGQGTRLTVV.

This clonotype has at least ten counts. The genes are TRBV7-7 and TRBJ2-1; D gene uncertain. The CDR3 spans 14 residues. Per the germline V gene, CDR1 is SSHAT and CDR2 is FNYEAQ (reference sequence). Trimming left V 3 bases short and J 7 bases short, with 13 bases between. CDR3 nucleotide sequence: TGTGCCAGCAGCTTGTCCGGTCAACTAAATGAGCAGTTCTTC. This codes for CASSLSGQLNEQFF. Supplemented by reference TRBV7-7 and TRBJ2-1, the full variable domain reads GAGVSQSPRYKVTKRGQDVTLRCDPISSHATLYWYQQALGQGPEFLTYFNYEAQPDKSGLPSDRFSAERPEGSISTLTIQRTEQRDSAMYRCASSLSGQLNEQFFGPGTRLTVL.

This clonotype was found many times. V gene TRBV29-1 combines with J gene TRBJ2-1, with 13 nucleotides matching TRBD2. This CDR3 is 15 amino acids long. Per germline, CDR1 SQVTM and CDR2 ANQGSEA. Trimming took 6 bases from V and 2 from J; bases not matched to a gene: 4. CDR3 loop: CSVTSGGSPYNEQFF. The DNA of the CDR3 is TGCAGCGTGACTAGCGGGGGGAGTCCCTACAATGAGCAGTTCTTC.

This clonotype has a handful of counts. This chain uses TRBV20-1 with TRBJ2-3; TRBD2 matches 9 bases. V gave up 1 base and J gave up 4 bases; unmatched junction bases: 0. Germline V gene data show CDR1 as DFQATT and CDR2 as SNEGSKA (reference sequence). This CDR3 region has 13 residues. CDR3 coding DNA: TGCAGTGCTAGAGTAGCGGGGGCAGATACGCAGTATTTT. This encodes CSARVAGADTQYF.

This clonotype was picked up many times. V usage is TRBV11-2 and J usage is TRBJ2-3; TRBD1 is a possible D gene (6 bases). The CDR3 spans 17 residues. Germline V CDR1 and CDR2: SGHAT, FQNNGV. V lost 4 bases and J 0 bases, leaving 17 bases between the germline ends. CDR3 nucleotides: TGTGCCAGCAGCTCGACTTGGACAGCCTCTAGCACAGATACGCAGTATTTT. Its protein is CASSSTWTASSTDTQYF.

This clonotype has ten or more counts. The chain is built from TRBV4-1 and TRBJ2-3, with unresolved D. Germline values: CDR1 MGHRA, CDR2 YSYEKL. Trimming took off 5 bases at V and 0 bases at J, with 6 bases between the two ends. The CDR3 spans 13 residues. Written as DNA, the CDR3 is TGCGCCAGCAGCTTGTGGAGCACAGATACGCAGTATTTT. This translates into CASSLWSTDTQYF.

This clonotype was counted at least ten times. The chain couples TRBV7-9 to TRBJ2-3, with D perhaps matching TRBD1 or TRBD2 (5 bases each). The germline V gene has CDR1 SEHNR and CDR2 FQNEAQ (reference sequence). The length of the CDR3 is 13 residues. Trimming removed 5 bases from V and 3 bases from J, with 9 bases in between. Here the CDR3 reads CASSRGGTDTQYF. CDR3 nucleotides: TGTGCCAGCAGCCGGGGCGGAACAGATACGCAGTATTTT.

The V call is TRBV28, the J call TRBJ1-5, with 7 bases fitting TRBD1. The CDR3 is made up of 13 amino acids. Losses at the gene ends were 8 bases for V and 2 bases for J; bases not matched to a gene: 3. Germline assignment: CDR1 MDHEN and CDR2 SYDVKM. The CDR3 loop is CASGTGGNQPQHF. The CDR3 DNA reads TGTGCCAGCGGAACAGGGGGCAATCAGCCCCAGCATTTT.

There are many counts of this clonotype. The genes are TRBV6-2 or TRBV6-3 and TRBJ2-6; D is undetermined. CDR1 and CDR2 from the germline V gene are MNHEY and SVGEGT. V was cut by 2 bases and J by 4 bases, with 9 bases left in between. The CDR3 is made up of 15 amino acids. CDR3 bases: TGTGCCAGCAGTTACGCGGTAGCCGGGGCCAACGTCCTGACTTTC. It codes for CASSYAVAGANVLTF.

This clonotype was detected only a few times. This chain links TRBV7-9 with TRBJ2-6; D is undetermined. CDR3 length: 18 residues. The germline V and J ends were trimmed by 3 bases and 1 base, with 16 bases remaining between them. Germline assignment: CDR1 SEHNR and CDR2 FQNEAQ (reference sequence). CDR3 sequence (DNA): TGTGCCAGCAGCTTGGCTGGGGATATGATTTCTGGGGCCAACGTCCTGACTTTC. Its protein product is CASSLAGDMISGANVLTF.

V and J are TRBV20-1 and TRBJ1-1, with D uncertain. The CDR3 spans 13 residues. Germline lookup yields CDR1 DFQATT and CDR2 SNEGSKA (reference sequence). Trimming left V 2 bases short and J 1 base short, with 8 bases between. This CDR3 is CSARNSWNTEAFF. The CDR3 region has the DNA TGCAGTGCTAGAAACAGTTGGAACACTGAAGCTTTCTTT.

This clonotype came up many times. The rearrangement links TRBV14 to TRBJ1-1, with D uncertain. Trimming shortened V by 4 bases and J by 7 bases, and 16 bases separated the two germline ends. The CDR3 totals 14 residues. Per the germline V gene, CDR1 is SGHDN and CDR2 is FVKESK. The CDR3 spells CASSRDRVEGEAFF. Here the CDR3 DNA reads TGTGCCAGCAGCCGAGACCGGGTCGAGGGTGAAGCTTTCTTT. Full variable domain (outside the CDR3, taken from reference TRBV14 and TRBJ1-1): EAGVTQFPSHSVIEKGQTVTLRCDPISGHDNLYWYRRVMGKEIKFLLHFVKESKQDESGMPNNRFLAERTGGTYSTLKVQPAELEDSGVYFCASSRDRVEGEAFFGQGTRLTVV.

This clonotype was observed many times. This chain joins TRBV27 and TRBJ1-2; 9 bases match TRBD1. The ends lost 5 bases at V and 0 bases at J; junction bases unmatched: 4. The germline CDR1 and CDR2 sequences are MNHEY and SMNVEV (reference sequence). CDR3 length: 15 residues. This CDR3 is CASSKQGATNYGYTF. In nucleotides, the CDR3 is TGTGCCAGCAGTAAACAGGGGGCCACTAACTATGGCTACACCTTC.

In its sample, this clonotype was seen a few times. V and J are TRBV5-1 and TRBJ2-1; D is possibly TRBD2 (7 bases). CDR1 SGHRS and CDR2 YFSETQ come from the germline V gene. This CDR3 has 16 residues. Deletions cut 0 bases from V and 8 bases from J, with 18 bases between. The DNA for the CDR3 is TGCGCCAGCAGCTTGGCCGCGGGGGCCGACCGCGATGAGCAGTTCTTC. Its protein is CASSLAAGADRDEQFF.

This clonotype was detected many times. The V and J genes are TRBV5-1 and TRBJ2-7, with D maybe TRBD1 (6 bases). The CDR3 contains 14 residues. The V end was cut by 4 bases, the J end by 7 bases, with 18 bases between. Germline CDR1 and CDR2: SGHRS and YFSETQ. The CDR3 DNA is TGCGCCAGCAGCCCACCAACCGGGACACCAGAGCAGTACTTC. Translated, it gives CASSPPTGTPEQYF.

The table lists this clonotype with many counts. The rearrangement links TRBV7-4 to TRBJ1-3; D call uncertain. Trimming left V 4 bases short and J 5 bases short, with 24 bases between. From germline, CDR1 is SGHVT and CDR2 SQSDAQ. The CDR3 is made up of 18 amino acids. This CDR3 reads CASSSTLAPHGSRNTIYF. DNA for the CDR3: TGTGCCAGCAGCTCCACACTTGCGCCACACGGTAGCAGAAACACCATATATTTT.

This clonotype was seen only a few times. The chain links TRBV5-4 to TRBJ2-4; weak D call: TRBD1 (5 bases). The CDR3 totals 13 residues. Germline CDR1 SGHNT, CDR2 YYREEE (reference sequence). V gave up 4 bases and J gave up 5 bases, with 10 bases separating them. DNA of the CDR3: TGTGCCAGCAGCCCGAAGACAGAAAACATTCAGTACTTC. Residues: CASSPKTENIQYF. The full variable domain, rest sourced from reference TRBV5-4 and TRBJ2-4, is ETGVTQSPTHLIKTRGQQVTLRCSSQSGHNTVSWYQQALGQGPQFIFQYYREEENGRGNFPPRFSGLQFPNYSSELNVNALELDDSALYLCASSPKTENIQYFGAGTRLSVL.

The chain has TRBV6-5 and TRBJ1-2, with 7 bases aligning to TRBD1. V lost 2 bases, J lost 7 bases, and 4 bases stayed unmatched. CDR1 MNHEY and CDR2 SVGAGI come from the germline V gene. The CDR3 is 13 residues long. CDR3 loop: CASSYPGQVGYTF. Here the CDR3 DNA reads TGTGCCAGCAGTTACCCAGGACAGGTTGGCTACACCTTC.

Turning to this clonotype: One base away lies a much larger clone, so this may be a sequencing read error. The CDR3 DNA is TGTGCCAGCAGCCAAGTCCGGTTCCTCTACGAGCAGTACTTC. Protein: CASSQVRFLYEQYF. This chain connects TRBV14 to TRBJ2-7; D gene unclear. This CDR3 comprises 14 residues. V was trimmed by 1 base and J by 3 bases, leaving 10 bases between them. From germline, CDR1 is SGHDN and CDR2 FVKESK. Complete variable domain (other parts from reference TRBV14 and TRBJ2-7): EAGVTQFPSHSVIEKGQTVTLRCDPISGHDNLYWYRRVMGKEIKFLLHFVKESKQDESGMPNNRFLAERTGGTYSTLKVQPAELEDSGVYFCASSQVRFLYEQYFGPGTRLTVT.

This clonotype has a handful of counts. The chain uses TRBV5-4 and TRBJ2-3; TRBD2 might be the D (7 bases). V lost 4 bases and J 2 bases, leaving 14 bases between the germline ends. The CDR3 spans 15 residues. CDR1 and CDR2 from the germline V gene are SGHNT and YYREEE (reference sequence). The CDR3 sequence: CASSQGGDVTDTQYF. CDR3 DNA: TGTGCCAGCAGCCAAGGGGGGGATGTCACAGATACGCAGTATTTT.

CDR3 sequence reads: CSVSEGTQYF. DNA for the CDR3: TGCAGCGTTTCCGAGGGTACGCAGTATTTT. The rearrangement joins TRBV29-1 to TRBJ2-3; tentatively, D is TRBD2 (5 bases). The CDR3 has 10 amino acids. Germline CDR1 and CDR2: SQVTM and ANQGSEA. Trimming took 5 bases from V and 8 from J, leaving 8 bases between them.

This clonotype occurred a few times. The rearrangement joins TRBV6-5 to TRBJ2-7, with D maybe TRBD2 (5 bases). Germline values: CDR1 MNHEY, CDR2 SVGAGI. The CDR3 is 14 amino acids. Trimming took off 10 bases at V and 0 bases at J, with 16 bases between the two ends. DNA for the CDR3: TGTGCCACCGCCCTAAGCGGACGCTCCTACGAGCAGTACTTC. This gives the protein CATALSGRSYEQYF.

The chain couples TRBV12-3 or TRBV12-4 to TRBJ1-3; D not certain. The CDR3 is 14 amino acids. V was cut by 2 bases and J by 6 bases, with 11 bases left in between. The CDR3 sequence is CASSLSAPENTIYF. The CDR3 nucleotides read TGTGCCAGCAGTTTATCAGCGCCTGAAAACACCATATATTTT.

This clonotype came up many times. The V call is TRBV12-3 or TRBV12-4, the J call TRBJ1-6; 9 nucleotides match TRBD1. V lost 5 bases to trimming and J lost 7 bases; unmatched junction nucleotides: 6. The CDR3 spans 15 residues. The CDR3 bases are TGTGCCAGCAGTCGGGACAGGGCACGGAATTCACCCCTCCACTTT. Translating it yields CASSRDRARNSPLHF.

This chain links TRBV28 with TRBJ1-1; D unresolved. The germline CDR1 and CDR2 sequences are MDHEN and SYDVKM. The CDR3 is 14 amino acids. V was trimmed by 11 bases and J by 1 base, leaving 17 bases between them. This chain's CDR3 is CAAYPLRENTEAFF. The CDR3, as DNA: TGTGCCGCATACCCGCTAAGGGAGAACACTGAAGCTTTCTTT.

There are a few counts of this clonotype. The V and J genes are TRBV29-1 and TRBJ1-4; unclear D gene. V shed 1 base and J shed 3 bases, with 6 bases lying between them. Germline V gene data show CDR1 as SQVTM and CDR2 as ANQGSEA. The length of the CDR3 is 13 residues. The CDR3 loop is CSVEVQPNEKLFF. Written as DNA, the CDR3 is TGCAGCGTTGAAGTACAGCCTAATGAAAAACTGTTTTTT.

This clonotype was observed many times. This rearrangement joins TRBV6-1 to TRBJ1-6; D not resolved. V lost 4 bases, J lost 0 bases, and 7 bases lay in between. Germline values: CDR1 MNHNS, CDR2 SASEGT. The CDR3 is made up of 15 amino acids. CDR3 in DNA: TGTGCCAGCAGTGCAGCGAGCTCCTATAATTCACCCCTCCACTTT. This codes for CASSAASSYNSPLHF.

This clonotype has at least ten counts. The chain carries TRBV6-7 and TRBJ1-5, with D possibly TRBD1 on 6 matching bases. TRBV6-7 is filed as an ORF, its function uncertain. Trimming cost V 5 bases and J 0 bases, with 14 bases left between them. CDR3 size: 16 residues. The DNA for the CDR3 is TGTGCCAGCAGTCTCTATGAAGGGGGTAGCAATCAGCCCCAGCATTTT. Protein: CASSLYEGGSNQPQHF.

J is TRBJ1-2 and V is TRBV29-1; unclear D gene. V was cut by 1 base and J by 3 bases, with 9 bases left in between. CDR1 is SQVTM and CDR2 is ANQGSEA in the germline V gene. This CDR3 is 13 amino acids long. The CDR3 DNA follows: TGCAGCGTTGAAGCAACAGACTACTATGGCTACACCTTC. Protein: CSVEATDYYGYTF.